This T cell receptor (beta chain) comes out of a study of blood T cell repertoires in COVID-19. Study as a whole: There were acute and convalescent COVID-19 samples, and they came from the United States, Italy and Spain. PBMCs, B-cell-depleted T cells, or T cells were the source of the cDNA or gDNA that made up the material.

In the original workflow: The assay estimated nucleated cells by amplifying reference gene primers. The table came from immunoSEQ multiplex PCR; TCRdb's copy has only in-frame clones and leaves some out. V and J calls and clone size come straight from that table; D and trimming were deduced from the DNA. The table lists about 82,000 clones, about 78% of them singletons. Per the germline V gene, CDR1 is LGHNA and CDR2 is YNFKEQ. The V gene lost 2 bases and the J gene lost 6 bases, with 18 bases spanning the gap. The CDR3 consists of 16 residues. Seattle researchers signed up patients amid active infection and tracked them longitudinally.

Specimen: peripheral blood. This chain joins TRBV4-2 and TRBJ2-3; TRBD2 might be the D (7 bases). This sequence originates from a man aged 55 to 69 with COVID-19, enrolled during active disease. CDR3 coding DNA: TGTGCCAGCAGCCAACTCCCTGGGGGGGGCAAGGATACGCAGTATTTT. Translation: CASSQLPGGGKDTQYF.